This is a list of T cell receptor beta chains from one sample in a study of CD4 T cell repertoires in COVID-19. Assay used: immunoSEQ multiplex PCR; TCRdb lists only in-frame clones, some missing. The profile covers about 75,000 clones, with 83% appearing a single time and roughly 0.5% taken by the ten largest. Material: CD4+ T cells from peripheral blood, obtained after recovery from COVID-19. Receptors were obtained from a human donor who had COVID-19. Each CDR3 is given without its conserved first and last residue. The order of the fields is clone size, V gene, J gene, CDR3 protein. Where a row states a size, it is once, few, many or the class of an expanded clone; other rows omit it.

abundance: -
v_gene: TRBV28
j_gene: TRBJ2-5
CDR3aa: ASSFGPGETQY

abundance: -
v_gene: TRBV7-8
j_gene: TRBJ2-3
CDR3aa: ASSLAGGPTDTQY

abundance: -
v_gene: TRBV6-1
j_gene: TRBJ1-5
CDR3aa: ASSELYQPQH

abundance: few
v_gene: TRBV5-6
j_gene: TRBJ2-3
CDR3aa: ASSPNSVTQY

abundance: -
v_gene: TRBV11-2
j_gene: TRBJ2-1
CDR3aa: ASSSHAGVGEQF

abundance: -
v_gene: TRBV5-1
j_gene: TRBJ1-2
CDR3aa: ASRAGDDYGYT

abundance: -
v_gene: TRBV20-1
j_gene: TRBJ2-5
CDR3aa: SALIQETQY

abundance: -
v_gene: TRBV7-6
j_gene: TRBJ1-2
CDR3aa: ANSFSGDHGYT

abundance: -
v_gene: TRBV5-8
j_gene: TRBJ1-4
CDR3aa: ASSFGTGDTEKLF

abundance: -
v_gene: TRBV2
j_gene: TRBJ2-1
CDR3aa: ASSLAGTRGNEQF

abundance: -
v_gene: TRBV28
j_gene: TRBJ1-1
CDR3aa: ASRPQGKGTEAF

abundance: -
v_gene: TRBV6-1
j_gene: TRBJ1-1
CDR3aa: ASSEARGGVSMYTEAF

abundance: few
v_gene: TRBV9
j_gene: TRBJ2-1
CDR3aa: ASSPRDRSYNEQF

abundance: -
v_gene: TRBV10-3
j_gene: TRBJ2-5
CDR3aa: AISETRGGPPQETQY

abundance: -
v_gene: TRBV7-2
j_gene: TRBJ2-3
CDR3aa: ASSPLAGVRTDTQY

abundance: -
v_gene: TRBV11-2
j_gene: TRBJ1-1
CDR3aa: ASSLGAQGNTEAF

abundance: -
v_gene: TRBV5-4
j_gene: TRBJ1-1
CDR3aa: ASSLGGAGSTEAF

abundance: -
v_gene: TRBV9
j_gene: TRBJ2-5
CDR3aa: ASSVEPYGTQY